One TCR beta chain is described in this entry. The data were taken from a study of blood T cell repertoires in COVID-19. Study-level information: Collection of acute and convalescent COVID-19 samples took place in the United States, Italy and Spain. T cells, B-cell-depleted T cells, or PBMCs supplied cDNA or gDNA.

Deletions cut 5 bases from V and 2 bases from J, with 24 bases between. The length of the CDR3 is 18 residues. Germline V gene data show CDR1 as SGHVS and CDR2 as FNYEAQ. TCRdb's table, derived via immunoSEQ multiplex PCR, lists solely in-frame clones and lacks some. The profile shows approximately 21,000 clones, about four fifths of them singletons. The source is a man older than 75 with acute or convalescent COVID-19. The chain recombines TRBV7-6 with TRBJ2-5; possible D gene TRBD2, 6 bases. Sequencing was performed on peripheral blood. Written as DNA, the CDR3 is TGTGCCAGCAGCCCCAATCCGGTGGGCAGGGAGGTACAAGAGACCCAGTACTTC. Translated: CASSPNPVGREVQETQYF.